The T cell receptor (beta chain) under discussion was sequenced for a study of blood T cell repertoires in COVID-19. Study as a whole: Nucleic acid was either cDNA or gDNA, and it came from T cells, B-cell-depleted T cells, or PBMCs.

Methods used by the authors: How many nucleated cells were present was estimated from reference gene primer amplification. Assay used: immunoSEQ multiplex PCR; TCRdb lists only in-frame clones, some missing. The V and J calls and clone size are taken from that table; D and trimming were inferred from the DNA. The sample gives about 86,000 clones, just under 85% of which show up once; about 3.4% is in the top ten. Germline V CDR1 and CDR2: KGHDR, SFDVKD. V lost 3 bases to trimming and J lost 5 bases; unmatched junction nucleotides: 7. This CDR3 has 15 residues. The chain carries TRBV24-1 and TRBJ2-5, with 8 positions matching TRBD1. This sequence was found in a man in his fifties with acute or convalescent COVID-19. Input material: peripheral blood. CDR3 sequence (DNA): TGTGCCACCAGTGATGCGGGACAGGTGACGGAGACCCAGTACTTC. This codes for CATSDAGQVTETQYF.